Listed below are T cell receptor beta chains from one sample, sequenced in a study of blood T cell repertoires in COVID-19. The assay was immunoSEQ multiplex PCR, and TCRdb's table has in-frame clones only and misses some. This sample has 310,000 or so clones, with 89% found just once. Input material: peripheral blood. The source is a man aged 18 to 35 who had recovered from COVID-19. Both conserved end residues are part of each CDR3. Fields, in order: D gene, J gene, V gene, CDR3 protein. The D gene is left open where the match is weak.

>.|TRBJ2-1|TRBV13
CASSLEGDNEQFF
>TRBD2|TRBJ2-7|TRBV18
CASSPRVAGDEQYF
>.|TRBJ1-1|TRBV3-1/TRBV3-2
CASSQDPTVNTEAFF
>.|TRBJ1-1|TRBV5-5
CASSLIGEGDTEAFF
>.|TRBJ1-6|TRBV6-5
CASGILEARAPLHF
>TRBD1|TRBJ1-4|TRBV5-6
CASSTPGQKIEKLFF
>TRBD2|TRBJ2-7|TRBV6-2/TRBV6-3
CASSSGLAGGEGKQYF
>TRBD1|TRBJ1-2|TRBV7-9
CASSLPAPGGQSFLGGYTF
>.|TRBJ2-3|TRBV9
CASSVDPSGEWTQYF
>.|TRBJ1-1|TRBV27
CASSLSRGNTEAFF
>.|TRBJ1-1|TRBV6-4
CASSLGENTEAFF
>.|TRBJ2-7|TRBV25-1
CASSDGQTNRYYEQYF